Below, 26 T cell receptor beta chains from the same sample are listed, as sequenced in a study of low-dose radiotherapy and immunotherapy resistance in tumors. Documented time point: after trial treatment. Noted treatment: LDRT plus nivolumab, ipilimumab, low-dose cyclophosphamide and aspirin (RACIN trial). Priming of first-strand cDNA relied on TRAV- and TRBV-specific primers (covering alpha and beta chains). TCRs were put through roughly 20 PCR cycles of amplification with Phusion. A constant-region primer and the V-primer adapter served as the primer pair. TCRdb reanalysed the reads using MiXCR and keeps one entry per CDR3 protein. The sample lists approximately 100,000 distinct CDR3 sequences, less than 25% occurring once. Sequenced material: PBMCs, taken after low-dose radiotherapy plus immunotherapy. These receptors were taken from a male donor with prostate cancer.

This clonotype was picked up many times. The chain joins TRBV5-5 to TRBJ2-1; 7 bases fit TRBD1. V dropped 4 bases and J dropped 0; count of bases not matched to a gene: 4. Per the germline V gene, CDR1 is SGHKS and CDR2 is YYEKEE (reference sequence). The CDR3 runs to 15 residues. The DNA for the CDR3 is TGTGCCAGCAGCCCCCGGGACAGCTCCTACAATGAGCAGTTCTTC. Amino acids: CASSPRDSSYNEQFF.

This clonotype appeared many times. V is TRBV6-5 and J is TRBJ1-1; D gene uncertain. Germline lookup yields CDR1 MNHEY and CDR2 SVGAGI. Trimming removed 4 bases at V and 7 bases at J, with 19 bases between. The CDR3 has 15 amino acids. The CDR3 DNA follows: TGTGCCAGCAGTTCCAGCAGAGCAGGAGCCCTTGAAGCTTTCTTT. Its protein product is CASSSSRAGALEAFF.

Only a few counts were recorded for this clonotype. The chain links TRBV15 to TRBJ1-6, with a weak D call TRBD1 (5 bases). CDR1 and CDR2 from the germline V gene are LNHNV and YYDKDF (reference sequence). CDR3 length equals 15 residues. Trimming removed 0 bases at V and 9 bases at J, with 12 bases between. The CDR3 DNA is TGTGCCACCAGCAGAGAGGGGACCGTGATTTCACCCCTCCACTTT. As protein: CATSREGTVISPLHF.

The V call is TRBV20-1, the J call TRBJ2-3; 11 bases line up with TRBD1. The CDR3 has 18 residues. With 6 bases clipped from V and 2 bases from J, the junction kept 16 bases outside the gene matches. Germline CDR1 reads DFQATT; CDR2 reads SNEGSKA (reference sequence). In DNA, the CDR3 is TGCAGTGCGGGGGGGACAGGGGGGATGGGGAGACTCACAGATACGCAGTATTTT. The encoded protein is CSAGGTGGMGRLTDTQYF.

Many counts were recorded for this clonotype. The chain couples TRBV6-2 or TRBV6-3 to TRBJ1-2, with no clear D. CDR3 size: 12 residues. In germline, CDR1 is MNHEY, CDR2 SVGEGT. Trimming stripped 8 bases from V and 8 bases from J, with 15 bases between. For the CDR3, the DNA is TGTGCCAGCGGGCGGGCGAGGAAAGGCTACACCTTC. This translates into CASGRARKGYTF.

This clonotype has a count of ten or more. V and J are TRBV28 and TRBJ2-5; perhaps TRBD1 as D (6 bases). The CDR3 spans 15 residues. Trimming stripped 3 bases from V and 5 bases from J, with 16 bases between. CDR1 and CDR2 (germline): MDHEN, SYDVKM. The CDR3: CASSFSADSGETQYF. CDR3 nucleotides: TGTGCCAGCAGTTTCTCCGCGGACAGTGGGGAGACCCAGTACTTC.

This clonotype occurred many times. DNA of the CDR3: TGTGCCAGCTCACCAAGGGGGGCCTCCTACGAGCAGTACTTC. It codes for CASSPRGASYEQYF. The chain has TRBV18 and TRBJ2-7; D assignment may be TRBD1 or TRBD2 (6 bases each). This CDR3 is 14 amino acids long. Germline V lookup: CDR1 KGHSH, CDR2 LQKENI. Trimming removed 2 bases at V and 0 bases at J, with 8 bases between.

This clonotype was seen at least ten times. CDR3 nucleotide sequence: TGCAGCGGCCGAAGTCCAGCGGCGTGGGGGAATGAGCAGTTCTTC. Its protein is CSGRSPAAWGNEQFF. The chain recombines TRBV29-1 with TRBJ2-1; the D gene could be TRBD1 or TRBD2 (5 bases each). This CDR3 spans 15 amino acids. The ends were cut back, 7 bases at V and 7 bases at J, with 23 bases in the middle. The germline CDR1 and CDR2 sequences are SQVTM and ANQGSEA.

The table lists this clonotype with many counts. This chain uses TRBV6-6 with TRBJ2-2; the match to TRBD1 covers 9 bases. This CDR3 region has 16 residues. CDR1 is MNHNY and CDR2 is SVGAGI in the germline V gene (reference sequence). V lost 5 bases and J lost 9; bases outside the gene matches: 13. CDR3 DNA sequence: TGTGCCAGCAGTGAACGACAGGGGGTGTCGATTAGGGAGCTGTTTTTT. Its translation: CASSERQGVSIRELFF.

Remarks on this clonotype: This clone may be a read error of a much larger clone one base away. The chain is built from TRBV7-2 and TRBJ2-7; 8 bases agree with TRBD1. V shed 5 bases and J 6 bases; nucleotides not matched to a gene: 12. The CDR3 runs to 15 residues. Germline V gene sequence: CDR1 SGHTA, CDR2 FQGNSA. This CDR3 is CASSLQQGVSSEQYF. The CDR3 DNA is TGTGCCAGCAGCCTCCAACAGGGGGTGAGTTCCGAGCAGTACTTC.

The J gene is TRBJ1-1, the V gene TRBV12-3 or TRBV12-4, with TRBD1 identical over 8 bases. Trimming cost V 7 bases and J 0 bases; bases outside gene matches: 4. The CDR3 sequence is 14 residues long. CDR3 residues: CASTRDRMNTEAFF. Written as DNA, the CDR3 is TGTGCCAGCACCCGGGACAGGATGAACACTGAAGCTTTCTTT.

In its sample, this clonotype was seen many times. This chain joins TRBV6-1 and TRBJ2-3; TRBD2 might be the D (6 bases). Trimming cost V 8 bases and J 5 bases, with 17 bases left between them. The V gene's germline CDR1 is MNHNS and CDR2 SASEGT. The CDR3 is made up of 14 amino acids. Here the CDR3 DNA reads TGTGCCAGCGGGAACGGAGGGGCGGAAGATACGCAGTATTTT. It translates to CASGNGGAEDTQYF.

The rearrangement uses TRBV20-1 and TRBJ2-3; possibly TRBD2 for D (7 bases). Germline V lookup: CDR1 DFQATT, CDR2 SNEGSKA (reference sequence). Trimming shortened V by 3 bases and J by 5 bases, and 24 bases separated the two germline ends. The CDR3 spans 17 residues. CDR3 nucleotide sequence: TGCAGTGCTAGCCCCCCCCCAGGGGCGGGGGAAGAAGATACGCAGTATTTT. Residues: CSASPPPGAGEEDTQYF.

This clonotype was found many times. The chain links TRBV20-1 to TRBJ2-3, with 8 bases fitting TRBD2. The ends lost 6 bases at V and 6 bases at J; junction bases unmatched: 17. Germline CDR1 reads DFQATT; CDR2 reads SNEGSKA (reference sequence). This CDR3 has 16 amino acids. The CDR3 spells CSAASLESPGGDTQYF. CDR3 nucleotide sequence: TGCAGTGCCGCCTCCTTGGAGAGTCCGGGAGGGGATACGCAGTATTTT.

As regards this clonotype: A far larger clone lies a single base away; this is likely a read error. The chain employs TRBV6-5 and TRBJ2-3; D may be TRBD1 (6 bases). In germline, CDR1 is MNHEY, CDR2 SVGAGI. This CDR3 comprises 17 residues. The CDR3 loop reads CASSHSGASAGVDTQYF. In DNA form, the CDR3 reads TGTGCCAGCAGTCACTCAGGGGCCAGCGCCGGGGTAGATACGCAGTATTTT.

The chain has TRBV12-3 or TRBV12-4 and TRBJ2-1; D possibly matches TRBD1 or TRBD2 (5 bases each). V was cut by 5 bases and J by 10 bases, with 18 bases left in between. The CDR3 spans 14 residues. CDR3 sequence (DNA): TGTGCCAGCAGTAACCCAGTGGGACGGAGGGAGCAGTTCTTC. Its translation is CASSNPVGRREQFF.

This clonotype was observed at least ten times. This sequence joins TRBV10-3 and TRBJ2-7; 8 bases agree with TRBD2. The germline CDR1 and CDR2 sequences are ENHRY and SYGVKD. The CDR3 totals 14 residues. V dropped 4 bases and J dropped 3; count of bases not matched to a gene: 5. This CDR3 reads CAISVSSGGYEQYF. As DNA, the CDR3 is TGTGCCATCAGTGTATCAAGCGGGGGCTACGAGCAGTACTTC.

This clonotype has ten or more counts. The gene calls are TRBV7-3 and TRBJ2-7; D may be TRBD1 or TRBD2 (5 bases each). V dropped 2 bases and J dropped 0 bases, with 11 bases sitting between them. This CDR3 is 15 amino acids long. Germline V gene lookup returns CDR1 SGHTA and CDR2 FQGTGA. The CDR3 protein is CASSLFGASSYEQYF. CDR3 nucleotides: TGTGCCAGCAGCTTATTCGGGGCGAGCTCCTACGAGCAGTACTTC.

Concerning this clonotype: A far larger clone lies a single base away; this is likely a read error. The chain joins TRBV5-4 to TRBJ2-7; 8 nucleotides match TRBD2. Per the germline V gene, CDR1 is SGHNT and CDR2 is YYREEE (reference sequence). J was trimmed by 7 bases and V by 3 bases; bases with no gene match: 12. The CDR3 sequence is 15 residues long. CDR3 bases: TGTGCCAGCAGCTCACTAGCGGTACCCTACAATGAGCAGTACTTC. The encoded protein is CASSSLAVPYNEQYF.

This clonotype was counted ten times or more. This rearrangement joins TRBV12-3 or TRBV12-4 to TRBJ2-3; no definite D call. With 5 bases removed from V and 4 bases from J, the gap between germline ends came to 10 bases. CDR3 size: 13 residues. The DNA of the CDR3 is TGTGCCAGCAGTCCCCCAGTGGCAGATACGCAGTATTTT. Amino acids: CASSPPVADTQYF.

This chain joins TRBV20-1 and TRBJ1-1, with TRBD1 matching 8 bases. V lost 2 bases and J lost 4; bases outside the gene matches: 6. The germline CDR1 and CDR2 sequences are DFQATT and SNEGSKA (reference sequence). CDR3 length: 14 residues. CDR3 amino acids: CSARIRTGSTEAFF. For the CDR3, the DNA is TGCAGTGCTAGAATCAGGACAGGGAGCACTGAAGCTTTCTTT.

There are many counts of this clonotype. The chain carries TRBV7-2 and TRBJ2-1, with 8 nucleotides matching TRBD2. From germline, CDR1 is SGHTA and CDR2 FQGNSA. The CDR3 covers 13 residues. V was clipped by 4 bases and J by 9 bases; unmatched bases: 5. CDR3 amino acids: CASSSYGGAEQFF. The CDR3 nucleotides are TGTGCCAGCAGCTCCTACGGGGGGGCTGAGCAGTTCTTC.

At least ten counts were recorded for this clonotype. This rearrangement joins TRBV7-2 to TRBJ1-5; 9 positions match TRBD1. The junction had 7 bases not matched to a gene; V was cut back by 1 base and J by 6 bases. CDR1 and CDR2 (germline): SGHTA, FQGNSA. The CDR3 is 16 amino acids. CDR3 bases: TGTGCCAGCAGCTTAGGGACAGGGGCTCTAGGTCAGCCCCAGCATTTT. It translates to CASSLGTGALGQPQHF.

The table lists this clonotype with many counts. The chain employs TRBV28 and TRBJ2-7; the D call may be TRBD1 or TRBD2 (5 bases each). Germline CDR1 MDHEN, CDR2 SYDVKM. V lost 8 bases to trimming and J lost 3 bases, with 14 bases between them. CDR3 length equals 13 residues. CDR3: CASLGTLGYEQYF. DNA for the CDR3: TGTGCCAGCCTAGGGACCCTAGGCTACGAGCAGTACTTC.

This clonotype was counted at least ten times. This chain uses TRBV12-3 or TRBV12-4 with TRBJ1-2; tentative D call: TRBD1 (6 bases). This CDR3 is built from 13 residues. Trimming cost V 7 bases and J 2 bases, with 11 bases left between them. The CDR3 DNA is TGTGCCAGCACTCCGGACAGAAACTATGGCTACACCTTC. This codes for CASTPDRNYGYTF.

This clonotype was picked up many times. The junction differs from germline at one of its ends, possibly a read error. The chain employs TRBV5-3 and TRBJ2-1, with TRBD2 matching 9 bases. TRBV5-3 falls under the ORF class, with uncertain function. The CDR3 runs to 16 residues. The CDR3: CASSLAAGGLENEQFF. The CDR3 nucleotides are TGTGCCAGCAGCTTGGCAGCGGGGGGCCTTGAAAATGAGCAGTTCTTC.